This T cell receptor (beta chain) stems from a study of T cell repertoires in cytomegalovirus infection. This clonotype came up a few times. The antigen is undetermined. A single record per CDR3 protein comes from TCRdb applying MiXCR to the reads. The table lists some 800,000 distinct CDR3 sequences, 25% to 30% of them singletons. This CDR3 comprises 17 residues. The ends were cut back, 4 bases at V and 2 bases at J, with 17 bases in the middle. Per germline, CDR1 LGHDT and CDR2 YNNKEL (reference sequence). The source was cultured CD8+ T cells from PBMCs, collected from culture after CMV antigen stimulation. The chain uses TRBV3-1 and TRBJ2-2; D possibly corresponds to TRBD1 (5 bases). The source of this sequence is a human donor in good health (CMV status not recorded). Some clones in this sample may be carry-over from other donors' samples. CDR3 sequence reads: CASSPSTVDRNTGELFF. CDR3 coding DNA: TGTGCCAGCAGCCCCTCTACCGTCGACAGAAACACCGGGGAGCTGTTTTTT.